This TCR beta chain was sequenced for a study of lymphopenia after photon versus proton radiotherapy. Overall study results and limits: Photon-treated patients lost naive T cells and TCR diversity; proton-treated stayed stable. After lymphocyte nadir, photon-treated repertoires showed oligoclonal expansion, especially CD8+ Temra.

The V end was cut by 1 base, the J end by 4 bases, with 8 bases between. The germline V gene encodes CDR1 LGHNA and CDR2 YNFKEQ. The CDR3 loop spans 14 amino acids. Produced via immunoSEQ multiplex PCR; TCRdb's table is partial and in-frame only. The table lists about 83,000 clones, around 82% of them singletons. Note on this clone: Its antigen is still unknown.

This clonotype was sampled from a man between 60 and 75 years old with pancreatic cancer. The genes are TRBV4-2 and TRBJ2-1; weak D call: TRBD2 (5 bases). The starting material was peripheral blood, obtained from a patient treated with proton-based radiotherapy. The CDR3 region has the DNA TGTGCCAGCAGCCAAGGGTTAGCGTACAATGAGCAGTTCTTC. Protein product: CASSQGLAYNEQFF.